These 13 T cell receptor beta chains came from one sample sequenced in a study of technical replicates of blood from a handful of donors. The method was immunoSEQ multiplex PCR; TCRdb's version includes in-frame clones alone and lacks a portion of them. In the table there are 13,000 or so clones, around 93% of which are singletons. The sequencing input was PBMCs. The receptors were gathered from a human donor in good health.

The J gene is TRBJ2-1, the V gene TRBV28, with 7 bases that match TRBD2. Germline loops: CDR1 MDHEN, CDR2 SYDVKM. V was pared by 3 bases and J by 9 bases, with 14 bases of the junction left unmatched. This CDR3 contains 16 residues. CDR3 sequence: CASSFSGTTFAVEQFF. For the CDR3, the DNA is TGTGCCAGCAGTTTTTCGGGGACTACGTTCGCCGTTGAGCAGTTCTTC.

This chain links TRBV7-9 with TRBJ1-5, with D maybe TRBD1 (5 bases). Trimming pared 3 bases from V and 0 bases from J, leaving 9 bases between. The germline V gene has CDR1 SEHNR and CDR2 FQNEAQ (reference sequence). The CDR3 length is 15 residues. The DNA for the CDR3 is TGTGCCAGCAGCTTTTCAGGGAATAGCAATCAGCCCCAGCATTTT. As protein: CASSFSGNSNQPQHF.

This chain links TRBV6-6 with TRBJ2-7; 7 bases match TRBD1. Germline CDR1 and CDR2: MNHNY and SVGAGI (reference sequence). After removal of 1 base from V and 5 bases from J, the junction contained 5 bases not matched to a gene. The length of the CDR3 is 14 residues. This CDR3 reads CASSYLGQTHEQYF. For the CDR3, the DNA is TGTGCCAGCAGTTACTTGGGACAGACCCACGAGCAGTACTTC.

Here the CDR3 reads CASSYTGQSTGELFF. CDR3 DNA: TGTGCCAGCAGTTACACCGGACAGTCCACCGGGGAGCTGTTTTTT. V is TRBV6-5 and J is TRBJ2-2; tentative D call: TRBD1 (6 bases). The germline V gene encodes CDR1 MNHEY and CDR2 SVGAGI. Between the trimmed V and J ends, which lost 2 bases and 4 bases, there was a span of 11 bases. There are 15 residues in the CDR3.

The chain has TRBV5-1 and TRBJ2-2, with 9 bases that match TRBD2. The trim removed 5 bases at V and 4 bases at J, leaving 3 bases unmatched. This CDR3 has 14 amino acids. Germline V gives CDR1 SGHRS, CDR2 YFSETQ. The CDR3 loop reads CASRRGGGTGELFF. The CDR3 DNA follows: TGCGCCAGCAGGCGGGGGGGAGGCACCGGGGAGCTGTTTTTT. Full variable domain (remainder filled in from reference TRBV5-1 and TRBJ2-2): KAGVTQTPRYLIKTRGQQVTLSCSPISGHRSVSWYQQTPGQGLQFLFEYFSETQRNKGNFPGRFSGRQFSNSRSEMNVSTLELGDSALYLCASRRGGGTGELFFGEGSRLTVL.

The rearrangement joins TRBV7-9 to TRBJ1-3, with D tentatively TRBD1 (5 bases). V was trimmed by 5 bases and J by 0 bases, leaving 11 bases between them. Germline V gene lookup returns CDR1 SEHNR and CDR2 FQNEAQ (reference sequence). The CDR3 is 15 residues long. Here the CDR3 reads CASSRDSDSGNTIYF. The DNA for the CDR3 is TGTGCCAGCAGCCGGGACTCAGACTCTGGAAACACCATATATTTT.

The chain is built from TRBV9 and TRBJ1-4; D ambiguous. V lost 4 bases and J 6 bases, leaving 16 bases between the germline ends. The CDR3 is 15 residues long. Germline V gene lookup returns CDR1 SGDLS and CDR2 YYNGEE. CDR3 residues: CASSPEGEPDEKLFF. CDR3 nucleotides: TGTGCCAGCAGCCCCGAGGGAGAACCGGATGAAAAACTGTTTTTT. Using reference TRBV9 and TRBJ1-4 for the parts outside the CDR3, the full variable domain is DSGVTQTPKHLITATGQRVTLRCSPRSGDLSVYWYQQSLDQGLQFLIQYYNGEERAKGNILERFSAQQFPDLHSELNLSSLELGDSALYFCASSPEGEPDEKLFFGSGTQLSVL.

CDR3 in amino acids: CASSRARQGVNGYTF. CDR3 DNA: TGTGCCAGCAGCCGAGCCCGACAGGGGGTAAATGGCTACACCTTC. J is TRBJ1-2 and V is TRBV27, with 9 nucleotides matching TRBD1. Germline CDR1 is MNHEY and CDR2 is SMNVEV (reference sequence). The CDR3 contains 15 residues. V shed 6 bases, J shed 6 bases, and the junction held 11 bases outside the gene matches.

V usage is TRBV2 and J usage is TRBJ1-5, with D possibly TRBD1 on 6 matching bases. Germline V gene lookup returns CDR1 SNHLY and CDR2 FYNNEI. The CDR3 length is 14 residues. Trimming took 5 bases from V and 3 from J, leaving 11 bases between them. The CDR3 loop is CASSKRDTNQPQHF. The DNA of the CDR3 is TGTGCCAGCAGTAAGAGGGACACCAATCAGCCCCAGCATTTT.

CDR3 sequence reads: CASSSKLGTGELFF. The CDR3 bases are TGTGCCAGCAGCAGCAAACTAGGTACCGGGGAGCTGTTTTTT. This chain links TRBV11-3 with TRBJ2-2, with D possibly matching TRBD2 (5 bases). This CDR3 comprises 14 residues. V lost 5 bases to trimming and J lost 5 bases, with 12 bases between them. CDR1 and CDR2 from the germline V gene are SGHNT and YENEEA.

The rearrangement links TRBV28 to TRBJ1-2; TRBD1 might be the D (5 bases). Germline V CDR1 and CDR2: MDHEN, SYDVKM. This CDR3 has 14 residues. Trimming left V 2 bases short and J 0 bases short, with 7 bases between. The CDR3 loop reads CASSLEQANYGYTF. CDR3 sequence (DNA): TGTGCCAGCAGTTTAGAACAGGCTAACTATGGCTACACCTTC.

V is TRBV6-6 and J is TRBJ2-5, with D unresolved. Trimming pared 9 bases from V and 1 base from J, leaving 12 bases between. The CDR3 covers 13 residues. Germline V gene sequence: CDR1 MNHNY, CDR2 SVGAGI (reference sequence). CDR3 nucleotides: TGTGCCAGTGTTCAAAACATCCAAGAGACCCAGTACTTC. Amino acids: CASVQNIQETQYF.

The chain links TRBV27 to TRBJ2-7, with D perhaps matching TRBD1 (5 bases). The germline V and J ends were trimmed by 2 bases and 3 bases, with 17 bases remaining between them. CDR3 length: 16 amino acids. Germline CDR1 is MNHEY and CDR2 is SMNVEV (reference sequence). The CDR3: CASSLTGATDFYEQYF. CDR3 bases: TGTGCCAGCAGTTTAACAGGCGCGACAGATTTCTACGAGCAGTACTTC.